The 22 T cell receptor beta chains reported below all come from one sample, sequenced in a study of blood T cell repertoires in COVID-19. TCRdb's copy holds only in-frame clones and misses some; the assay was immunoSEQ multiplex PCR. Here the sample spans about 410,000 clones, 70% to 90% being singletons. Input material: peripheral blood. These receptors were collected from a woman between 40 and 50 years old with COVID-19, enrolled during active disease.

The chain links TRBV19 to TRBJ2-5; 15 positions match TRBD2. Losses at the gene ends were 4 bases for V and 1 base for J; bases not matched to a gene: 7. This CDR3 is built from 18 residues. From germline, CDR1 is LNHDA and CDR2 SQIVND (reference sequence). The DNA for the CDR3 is TGTGCCAGTAGTAAGGGAGGACTAGCGGGAGGGCGCCAAGAGACCCAGTACTTC. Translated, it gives CASSKGGLAGGRQETQYF.

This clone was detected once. CDR3 amino acids: CASSYSGQGLNSPLHF. CDR3 coding DNA: TGTGCCAGCAGTTACTCAGGGCAGGGTCTGAATTCACCCCTCCACTTT. The chain joins TRBV6-5 to TRBJ1-6; D possibly corresponds to TRBD1 (5 bases). Trimming cost V 0 bases and J 7 bases, with 13 bases left between them. Germline CDR1 reads MNHEY; CDR2 reads SVGAGI. There are 16 residues in the CDR3.

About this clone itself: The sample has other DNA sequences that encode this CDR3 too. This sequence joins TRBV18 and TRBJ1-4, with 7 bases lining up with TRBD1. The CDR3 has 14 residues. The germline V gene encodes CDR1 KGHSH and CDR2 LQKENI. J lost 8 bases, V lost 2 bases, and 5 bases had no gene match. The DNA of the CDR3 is TGTGCCAGCTCACCAGGGACAGCAAACGAAAAACTGTTTTTT. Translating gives CASSPGTANEKLFF.

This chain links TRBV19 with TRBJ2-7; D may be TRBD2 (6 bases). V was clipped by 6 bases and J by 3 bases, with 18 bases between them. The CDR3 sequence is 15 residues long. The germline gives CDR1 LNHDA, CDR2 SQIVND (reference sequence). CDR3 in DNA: TGTGCCAGTAGCCTTGCGGGGATAGATGGCTACGAGCAGTACTTC. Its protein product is CASSLAGIDGYEQYF. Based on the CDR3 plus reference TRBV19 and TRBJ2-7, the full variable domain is DGGITQSPKYLFRKEGQNVTLSCEQNLNHDAMYWYRQDPGQGLRLIYYSQIVNDFQKGDIAEGYSVSREKKESFPLTVTSAQKNPTAFYLCASSLAGIDGYEQYFGPGTRLTVT.

The CDR3 region is CASSLVAGVSNEKLFF. The CDR3 DNA sequence: TGTGCCAGCAGCTTAGTCGCGGGGGTATCTAATGAAAAACTGTTTTTT. This chain links TRBV7-8 with TRBJ1-4; tentative D call: TRBD1 (5 bases). The CDR3 is made up of 16 amino acids. Trimming pared 1 base from V and 3 bases from J, leaving 12 bases between. Looked up from germline, CDR1 is SGHVS and CDR2 is FQNEAQ.

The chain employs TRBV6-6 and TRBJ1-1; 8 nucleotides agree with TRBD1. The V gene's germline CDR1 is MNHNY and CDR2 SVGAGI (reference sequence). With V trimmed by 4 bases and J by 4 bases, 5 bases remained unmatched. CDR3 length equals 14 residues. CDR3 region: CASSSDREGTEAFF. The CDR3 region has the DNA TGTGCCAGCAGTTCGGACAGGGAGGGCACTGAAGCTTTCTTT.

In DNA, the CDR3 is TGTGCCAGCAGTGAAGGTGGGGCTAGCGGGTACGTCAATGAGCAGTTCTTC. Translated: CASSEGGASGYVNEQFF. This chain connects TRBV2 to TRBJ2-1; 8 bases are a match to TRBD2. V was pared by 1 base and J by 6 bases, with 11 bases of the junction left unmatched. The germline CDR1 and CDR2 sequences are SNHLY and FYNNEI. The CDR3 loop spans 17 amino acids.

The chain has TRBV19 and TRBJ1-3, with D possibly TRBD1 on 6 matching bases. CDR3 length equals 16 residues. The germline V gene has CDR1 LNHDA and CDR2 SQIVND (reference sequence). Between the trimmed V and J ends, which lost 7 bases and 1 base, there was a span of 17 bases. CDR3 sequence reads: CASITTTGTSGNTIYF. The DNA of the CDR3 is TGTGCCAGTATCACTACTACAGGGACATCTGGAAACACCATATATTTT.

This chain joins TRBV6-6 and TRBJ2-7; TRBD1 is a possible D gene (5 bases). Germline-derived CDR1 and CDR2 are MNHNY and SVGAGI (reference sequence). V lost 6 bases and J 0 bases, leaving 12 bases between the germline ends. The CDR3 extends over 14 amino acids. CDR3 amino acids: CASSLDTSSYEQYF. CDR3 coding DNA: TGTGCCAGCAGCCTGGACACATCCTCCTACGAGCAGTACTTC.

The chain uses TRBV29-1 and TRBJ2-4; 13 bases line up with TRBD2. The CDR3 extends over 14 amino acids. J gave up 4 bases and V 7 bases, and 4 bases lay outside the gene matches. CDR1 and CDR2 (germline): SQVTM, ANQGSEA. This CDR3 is CSGTSGGAKNIQYF. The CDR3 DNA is TGCAGCGGAACTAGCGGGGGGGCTAAAAACATTCAGTACTTC.

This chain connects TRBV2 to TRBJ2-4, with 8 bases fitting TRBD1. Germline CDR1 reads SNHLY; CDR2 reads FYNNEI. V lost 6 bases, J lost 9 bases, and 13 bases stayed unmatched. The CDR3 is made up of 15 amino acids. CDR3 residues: CASRANAGTGGIQYF. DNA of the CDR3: TGTGCCAGCAGGGCTAACGCCGGGACAGGAGGCATTCAGTACTTC. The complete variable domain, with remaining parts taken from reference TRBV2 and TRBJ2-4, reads EPEVTQTPSHQVTQMGQEVILRCVPISNHLYFYWYRQILGQKVEFLVSFYNNEISEKSEIFDDQFSVERPDGSNFTLKIRSTKLEDSAMYFCASRANAGTGGIQYFGAGTRLSVL.

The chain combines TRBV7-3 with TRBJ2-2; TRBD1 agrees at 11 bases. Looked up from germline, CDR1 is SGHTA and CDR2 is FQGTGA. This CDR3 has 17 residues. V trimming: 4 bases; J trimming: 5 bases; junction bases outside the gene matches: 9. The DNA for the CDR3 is TGTGCCAGCAGCTCACGGGACAGGGGGGCCCGGACCGGGGAGCTGTTTTTT. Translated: CASSSRDRGARTGELFF.

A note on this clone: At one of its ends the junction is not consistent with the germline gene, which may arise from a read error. The CDR3 region is CASSLTHSGGNF. Written as DNA, the CDR3 is TGTGCCAGCAGTTTAACCCACTCCGGAGGAAATTTT. V usage is TRBV28 and J usage is TRBJ1-5; D ambiguous. Germline-derived CDR1 and CDR2 are MDHEN and SYDVKM. The CDR3 runs 12 residues.

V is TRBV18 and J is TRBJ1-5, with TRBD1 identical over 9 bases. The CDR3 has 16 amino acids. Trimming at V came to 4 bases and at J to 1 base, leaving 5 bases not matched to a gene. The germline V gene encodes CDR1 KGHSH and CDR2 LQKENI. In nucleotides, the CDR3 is TGTGCCAGCTCACGACAGGGGGAAAGAAGCAATCAGCCCCAGCATTTT. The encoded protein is CASSRQGERSNQPQHF. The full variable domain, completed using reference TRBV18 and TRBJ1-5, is NAGVMQNPRHLVRRRGQEARLRCSPMKGHSHVYWYRQLPEEGLKFMVYLQKENIIDESGMPKERFSAEFPKEGPSILRIQQVVRGDSAAYFCASSRQGERSNQPQHFGDGTRLSIL.

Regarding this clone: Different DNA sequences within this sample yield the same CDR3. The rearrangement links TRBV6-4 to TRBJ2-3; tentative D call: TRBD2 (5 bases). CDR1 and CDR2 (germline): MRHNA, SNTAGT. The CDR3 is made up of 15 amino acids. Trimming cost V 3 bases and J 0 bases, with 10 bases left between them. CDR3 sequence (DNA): TGTGCCAGCAGTGAGTCGGGCGGGAGCACAGATACGCAGTATTTT. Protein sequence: CASSESGGSTDTQYF.

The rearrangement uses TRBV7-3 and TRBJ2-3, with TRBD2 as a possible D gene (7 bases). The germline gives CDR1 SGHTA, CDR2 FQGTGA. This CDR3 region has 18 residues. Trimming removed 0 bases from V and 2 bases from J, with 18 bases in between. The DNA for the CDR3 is TGTGCCAGCAGCTTAACGGCAACAGGGAGGGGGAACACAGATACGCAGTATTTT. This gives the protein CASSLTATGRGNTDTQYF.

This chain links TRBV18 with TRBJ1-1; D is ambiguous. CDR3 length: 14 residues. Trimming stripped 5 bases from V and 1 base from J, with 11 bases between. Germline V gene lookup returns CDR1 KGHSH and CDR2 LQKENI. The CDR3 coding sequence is TGTGCCAGCTCAGGATTGACGGGGAACACTGAAGCTTTCTTT. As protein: CASSGLTGNTEAFF.

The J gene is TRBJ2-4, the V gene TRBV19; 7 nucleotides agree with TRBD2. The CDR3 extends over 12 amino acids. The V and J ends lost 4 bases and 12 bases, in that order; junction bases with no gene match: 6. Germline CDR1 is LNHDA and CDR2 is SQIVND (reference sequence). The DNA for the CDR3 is TGTGCCAGTAGTACCGGGGCGGGGGATCAGTACTTC. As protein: CASSTGAGDQYF.

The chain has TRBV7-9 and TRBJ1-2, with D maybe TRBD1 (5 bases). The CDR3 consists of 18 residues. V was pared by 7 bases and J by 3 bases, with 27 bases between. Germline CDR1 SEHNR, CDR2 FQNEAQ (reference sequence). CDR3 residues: CASTSTMLDTRWDYGYTF. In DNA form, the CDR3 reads TGTGCCAGCACTTCGACGATGCTGGACACACGTTGGGACTATGGCTACACCTTC.

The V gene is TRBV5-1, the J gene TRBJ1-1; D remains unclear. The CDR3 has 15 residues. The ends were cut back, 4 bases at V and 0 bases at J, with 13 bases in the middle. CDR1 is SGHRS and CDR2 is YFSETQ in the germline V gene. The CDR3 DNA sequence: TGCGCCAGCAGCCCGAACCCTGGAGTGAACACTGAAGCTTTCTTT. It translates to CASSPNPGVNTEAFF. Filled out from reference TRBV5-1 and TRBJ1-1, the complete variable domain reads KAGVTQTPRYLIKTRGQQVTLSCSPISGHRSVSWYQQTPGQGLQFLFEYFSETQRNKGNFPGRFSGRQFSNSRSEMNVSTLELGDSALYLCASSPNPGVNTEAFFGQGTRLTVV.

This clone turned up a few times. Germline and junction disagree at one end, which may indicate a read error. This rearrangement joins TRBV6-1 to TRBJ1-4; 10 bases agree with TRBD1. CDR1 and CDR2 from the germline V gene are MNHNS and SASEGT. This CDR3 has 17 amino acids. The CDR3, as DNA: TGTGCCAGCAGGGAAGGGGACAGGGGCGGGATTAATGAAAAACTGTTTTTT. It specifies CASREGDRGGINEKLFF.

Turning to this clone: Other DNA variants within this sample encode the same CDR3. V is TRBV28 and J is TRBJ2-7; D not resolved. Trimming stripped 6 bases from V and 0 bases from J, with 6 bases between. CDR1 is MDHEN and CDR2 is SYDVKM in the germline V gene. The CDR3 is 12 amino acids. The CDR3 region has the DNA TGTGCCAGCAGCCTCGTCTCCTACGAGCAGTACTTC. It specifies CASSLVSYEQYF.